The 3 T cell receptor beta chains in this list originate from one sample, sequenced in a study of blood T cell repertoires in COVID-19. Profiled with immunoSEQ multiplex PCR; TCRdb holds only in-frame clones, not every one. The sample has about 170,000 clones, around 80% seen once. The specimen sequenced was PBMCs or T cells enriched from blood (not recorded which). The receptors derive from a woman in her 50s in a cohort exposed to, infected with or recovered from COVID-19 (not recorded which).

The genes are TRBV11-3 and TRBJ2-7, with D maybe TRBD2 (5 bases). Germline assignment: CDR1 SGHNT and CDR2 YENEEA. Trimming left V 8 bases short and J 2 bases short, with 16 bases between. The CDR3 is 14 amino acids. DNA for the CDR3: TGTGCCAGCTCCGAGGGCTCGAAAACCTACGAGCAGTACTTC. Translating it yields CASSEGSKTYEQYF.

Of note for this clone: Other DNA sequences in this specimen translate into the identical CDR3. This sequence joins TRBV3-1 (or the pseudogene TRBV3-2) and TRBJ1-4, with unresolved D. V was cut by 6 bases and J by 5 bases, with 4 bases left in between. This CDR3 is built from 11 residues. Germline CDR1 and CDR2: LGHDT and YNNKEL (reference sequence). In nucleotides, the CDR3 is TGTGCCAGCAGACGGAATGAAAAACTGTTTTTT. As protein: CASRRNEKLFF.

The gene calls are TRBV5-1 and TRBJ1-2; D not certain. The CDR3 spans 14 residues. V was cut by 1 base and J by 8 bases, with 15 bases left in between. The germline gives CDR1 SGHRS, CDR2 YFSETQ. In nucleotides, the CDR3 is TGCGCCAGCAGCTTGCGTGACACAAAATTAGGCTACACCTTC. Its translation is CASSLRDTKLGYTF.